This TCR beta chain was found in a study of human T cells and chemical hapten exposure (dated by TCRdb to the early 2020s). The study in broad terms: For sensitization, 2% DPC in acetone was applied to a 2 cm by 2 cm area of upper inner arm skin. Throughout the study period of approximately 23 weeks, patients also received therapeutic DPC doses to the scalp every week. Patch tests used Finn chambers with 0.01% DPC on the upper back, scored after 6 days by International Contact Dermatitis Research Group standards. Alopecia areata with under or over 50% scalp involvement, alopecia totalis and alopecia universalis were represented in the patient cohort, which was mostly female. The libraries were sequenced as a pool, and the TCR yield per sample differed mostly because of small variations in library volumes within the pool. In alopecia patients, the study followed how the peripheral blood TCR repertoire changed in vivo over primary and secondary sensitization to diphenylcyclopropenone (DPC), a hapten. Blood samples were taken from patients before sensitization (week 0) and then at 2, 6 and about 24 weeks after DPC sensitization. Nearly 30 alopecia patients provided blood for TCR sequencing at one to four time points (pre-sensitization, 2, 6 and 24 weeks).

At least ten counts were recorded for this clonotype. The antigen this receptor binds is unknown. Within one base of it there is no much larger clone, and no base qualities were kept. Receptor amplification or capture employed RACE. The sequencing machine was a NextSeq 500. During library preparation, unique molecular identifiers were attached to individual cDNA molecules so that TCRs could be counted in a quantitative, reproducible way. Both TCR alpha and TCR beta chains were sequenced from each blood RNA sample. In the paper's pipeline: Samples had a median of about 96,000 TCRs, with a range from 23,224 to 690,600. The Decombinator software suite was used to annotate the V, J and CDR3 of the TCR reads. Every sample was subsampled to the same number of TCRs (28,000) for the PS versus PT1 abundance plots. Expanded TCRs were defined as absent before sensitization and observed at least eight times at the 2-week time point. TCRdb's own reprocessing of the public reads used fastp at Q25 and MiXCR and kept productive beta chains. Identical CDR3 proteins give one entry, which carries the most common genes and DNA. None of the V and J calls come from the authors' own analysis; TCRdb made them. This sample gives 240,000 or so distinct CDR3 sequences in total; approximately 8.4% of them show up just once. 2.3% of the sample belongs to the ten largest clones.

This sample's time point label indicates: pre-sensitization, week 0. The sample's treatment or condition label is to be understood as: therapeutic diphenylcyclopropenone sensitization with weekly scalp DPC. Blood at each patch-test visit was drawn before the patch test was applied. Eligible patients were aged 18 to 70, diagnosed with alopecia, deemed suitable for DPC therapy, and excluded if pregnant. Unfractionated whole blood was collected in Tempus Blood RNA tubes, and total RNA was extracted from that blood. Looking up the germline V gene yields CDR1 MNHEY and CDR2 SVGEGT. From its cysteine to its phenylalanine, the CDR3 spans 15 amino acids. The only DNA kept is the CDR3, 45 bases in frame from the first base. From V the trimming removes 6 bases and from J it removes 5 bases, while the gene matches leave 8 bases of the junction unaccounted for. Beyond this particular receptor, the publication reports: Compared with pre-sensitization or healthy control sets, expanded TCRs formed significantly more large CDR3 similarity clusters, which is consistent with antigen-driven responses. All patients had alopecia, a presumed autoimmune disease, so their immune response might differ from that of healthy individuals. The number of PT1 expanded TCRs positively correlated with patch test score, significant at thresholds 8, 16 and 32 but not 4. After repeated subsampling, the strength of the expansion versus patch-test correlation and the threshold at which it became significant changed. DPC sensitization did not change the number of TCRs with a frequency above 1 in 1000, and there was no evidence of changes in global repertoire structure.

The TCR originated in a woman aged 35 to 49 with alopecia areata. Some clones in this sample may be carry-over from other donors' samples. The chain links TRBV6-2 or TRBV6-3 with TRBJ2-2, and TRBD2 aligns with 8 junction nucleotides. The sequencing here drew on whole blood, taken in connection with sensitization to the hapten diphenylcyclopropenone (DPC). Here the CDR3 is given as CASRLGLGETGELFF. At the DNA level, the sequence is TGTGCCAGCAGGCTGGGACTAGGGGAAACCGGGGAGCTGTTTTTT.